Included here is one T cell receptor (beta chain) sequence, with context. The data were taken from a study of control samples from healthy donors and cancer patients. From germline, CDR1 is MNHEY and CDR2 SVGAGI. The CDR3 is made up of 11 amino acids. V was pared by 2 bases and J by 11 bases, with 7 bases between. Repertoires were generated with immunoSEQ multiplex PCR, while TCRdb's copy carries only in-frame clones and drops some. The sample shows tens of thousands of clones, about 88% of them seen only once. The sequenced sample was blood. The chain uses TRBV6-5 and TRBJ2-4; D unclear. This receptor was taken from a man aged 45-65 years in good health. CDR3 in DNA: TGTGCCAGCAGTTACCCACAGCTTCAGTACTTC. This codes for CASSYPQLQYF.